The present entry profiles one T cell receptor (beta chain) with its context. This sample was included in a study of blood T cell repertoires in COVID-19. The wider study: From the United States, Italy and Spain came samples of acute and convalescent COVID-19.

TCRdb keeps only in-frame clones here, not all; method: immunoSEQ multiplex PCR. The sample consists of roughly 40,000 clones, roughly three quarters of them appearing once. Trimming cost V 0 bases and J 5 bases, with 14 bases left between them. The CDR3 has 16 residues. CDR1 SGHRS and CDR2 YFSETQ come from the germline V gene. The sequenced sample was peripheral blood. The gene calls are TRBV5-1 and TRBJ2-2; perhaps TRBD1 as D (6 bases). The receptor comes from a man at least 80 years old with acute or convalescent COVID-19. As DNA, the CDR3 is TGCGCCAGCAGCTTGGGAGGTCTTCAGGGGACCGGGGAGCTGTTTTTT. This translates into CASSLGGLQGTGELFF.